This T cell receptor beta chain comes out of a study of T cell changes during pregnancy in multiple sclerosis. V lost 3 bases and J 4 bases, leaving 12 bases between the germline ends. The CDR3 contains 14 residues. Germline V gene data show CDR1 as SGHTA and CDR2 as FQGNSA. TCRdb's copy holds only in-frame clones and misses some; the assay was immunoSEQ multiplex PCR. Found here are 100,000 to 140,000 clones, just under 95% of them singletons; the top ten hold roughly 0.78%. The source is a female donor in good health, enrolled as a control in a pregnancy study. The V gene is TRBV7-2, the J gene TRBJ1-2, with D maybe TRBD1 (6 bases). The source material was peripheral blood, sampled in the third trimester of pregnancy. DNA of the CDR3: TGTGCCAGCAGCTTCACGACAGGTACCTATGGCTACACCTTC. Encoded protein: CASSFTTGTYGYTF. The entire variable domain, with the rest obtained from reference TRBV7-2 and TRBJ1-2, is as follows: GAGVSQSPSNKVTEKGKDVELRCDPISGHTALYWYRQSLGQGLEFLIYFQGNSAPDKSGLPSDRFSAERTGGSVSTLTIQRTQQEDSAVYLCASSFTTGTYGYTFGSGTRLTVV.